Listed here are 11 T cell receptor beta chains from one sample, sequenced in a study of shared clonotypes between healthy human individuals. Profiling relied on immunoSEQ multiplex PCR, and the TCRdb table lists in-frame clones only, not all of them. The sample has fewer than 600,000 clones, roughly four fifths seen once. The material sequenced was PBMCs. These receptors came from a woman aged 35 to 49 in good health. Some clones in this sample may be carry-over from other donors' samples.

In regard to this clone: Within the sample, other DNA sequences also encode this same CDR3. The chain carries TRBV7-2 and TRBJ2-7, with 8 positions matching TRBD1. This CDR3 has 14 amino acids. V was pared by 3 bases and J by 3 bases, with 4 bases of the junction left unmatched. CDR1 and CDR2 (germline): SGHTA, FQGNSA. The CDR3 sequence is CASSLDRASYEQYF. The CDR3 nucleotides are TGTGCCAGCAGCTTGGACAGGGCAAGCTACGAGCAGTACTTC.

In its sample, this clone was seen a few times. The chain links TRBV13 to TRBJ2-2, with D unclear. Between the trimmed V and J ends, which lost 8 bases and 0 bases, there was a span of 19 bases. Per the germline V gene, CDR1 is PRHDT and CDR2 is FYEKMQ (reference sequence). The CDR3 length is 17 residues. DNA for the CDR3: TGTGCCAGCGCCACATCATCGGTTAACGCGAACACCGGGGAGCTGTTTTTT. Encoded protein: CASATSSVNANTGELFF.

This clone has just a few counts. The sample holds other DNA sequences that translate to the same CDR3. V and J are TRBV5-1 and TRBJ1-4; tentative D call: TRBD1 (6 bases). The CDR3 has 16 amino acids. Trimming cost V 0 bases and J 0 bases, with 9 bases left between them. Looked up from germline, CDR1 is SGHRS and CDR2 is YFSETQ. CDR3 amino acids: CASSLGGQATNEKLFF. The CDR3 DNA reads TGCGCCAGCAGCTTGGGGGGGCAGGCAACTAATGAAAAACTGTTTTTT.

This chain joins TRBV11-2 and TRBJ2-1, with D possibly matching TRBD2 (5 bases). Germline values: CDR1 SGHAT, CDR2 FQNNGV. The CDR3 is 16 residues long. Between the trimmed V and J ends, which lost 5 bases and 7 bases, there was a span of 21 bases. CDR3 amino acids: CASSRPDSASSNEQFF. DNA for the CDR3: TGTGCCAGCAGCCGCCCGGACTCGGCTTCGAGTAATGAGCAGTTCTTC.

In regard to this clone: The germline gene is not matched at one end of the junction; a read error may be the cause. The gene calls are TRBV30 and TRBJ2-7; no clear D. Germline V gene lookup returns CDR1 GTSNPN and CDR2 SVGIG (reference sequence). CDR3 length equals 15 residues. In nucleotides, the CDR3 is TGTGCCTGGAGTGTAATAGAGTATGGGTCCTACGGGCAGTACTTC. This gives the protein CAWSVIEYGSYGQYF.

This clone was observed a single time. The chain uses TRBV27 and TRBJ2-7, with 11 bases aligning to TRBD2. This CDR3 comprises 14 residues. CDR1 is MNHEY and CDR2 is SMNVEV in the germline V gene (reference sequence). V trimming: 5 bases; J trimming: 3 bases; junction bases outside the gene matches: 3. The CDR3 DNA reads as TGTGCCAGCAGTCTAGCGGGAGGCCTCTACGAGCAGTACTTC. Encoded protein: CASSLAGGLYEQYF.

This clone was counted ten times or more. Additional DNA sequences in this sample encode the identical CDR3. This rearrangement joins TRBV11-3 to TRBJ2-5, with 11 positions matching TRBD2. V lost 4 bases to trimming and J lost 5 bases; unmatched junction nucleotides: 9. Germline V gene lookup returns CDR1 SGHNT and CDR2 YENEEA. CDR3 size: 16 residues. The CDR3, as DNA: TGTGCCAGCAGCTCCGGGACTAGCGGCCAGTCGGAGACCCAGTACTTC. It translates to CASSSGTSGQSETQYF.

As for this clone: A far larger clone is a single base away, which makes a read error likely. The chain recombines TRBV6-1 with TRBJ1-3; no definite D call. V lost 1 base and J 4 bases, leaving 11 bases between the germline ends. The CDR3 runs to 15 residues. CDR1 MNHNS and CDR2 SASEGT come from the germline V gene. CDR3: CASSEVGSSGNTIYF. Here the CDR3 DNA reads TGTGCCAGCAGTGAAGTAGGGAGCTCCGGAAACACCATATATTTT.

This clone was counted ten times or more. V usage is TRBV5-6 and J usage is TRBJ1-2; maybe TRBD1 (5 bases). The CDR3 loop spans 17 amino acids. Germline V gives CDR1 SGHDT, CDR2 YYEEEE. V lost 0 bases and J lost 2, with 17 bases in between. The CDR3 nucleotides are TGTGCCAGCAGCTTGGTGGGGTTTGGGGACGGGAACTATGGCTACACCTTC. It codes for CASSLVGFGDGNYGYTF.

This chain links TRBV2 with TRBJ2-1; 11 bases map to TRBD2. The CDR3 runs to 14 residues. Germline V gene data show CDR1 as SNHLY and CDR2 as FYNNEI. The chain's CDR3 is CASLLAGGYNEQFF. The CDR3 DNA is TGTGCAAGCCTCCTAGCGGGAGGCTACAATGAGCAGTTCTTC.

V is TRBV5-4 and J is TRBJ2-2, with 9 positions matching TRBD1. The V gene end was trimmed by 5 bases and the J gene end by 7 bases; junction bases not matched to a gene: 6. Germline CDR1 SGHNT, CDR2 YYREEE (reference sequence). The length of the CDR3 is 14 residues. For the CDR3, the DNA is TGTGCCAGCAGTGAACAGGGGGCTGGCGGGGAGCTGTTTTTT. This codes for CASSEQGAGGELFF. Looking up the rest from reference TRBV5-4 and TRBJ2-2 gives the full variable domain: ETGVTQSPTHLIKTRGQQVTLRCSSQSGHNTVSWYQQALGQGPQFIFQYYREEENGRGNFPPRFSGLQFPNYSSELNVNALELDDSALYLCASSEQGAGGELFFGEGSRLTVL.